The 14 T cell receptor beta chains given below trace back to one sample, sequenced in a study of CXCR3-negative and CXCR3-positive naive CD8 T cells. UMI-labeled TRB cDNA libraries were prepared by 5' RACE. TCRdb reanalyzed the 5' RACE reads and collapses them to one entry per CDR3 protein, without DNA. In total, the table holds 30,000 to 40,000 distinct CDR3 sequences. Material for sequencing was memory CD8+ T cells from blood. Receptors originate from a human donor in good health. Some clones in this sample may be carry-over from other donors' samples.

The V call is TRBV6-1, the J call TRBJ2-7; TCRdb's assignment of TRBD2 cannot be checked, as there is no DNA. The CDR3 has 15 amino acids. CDR1 MNHNS and CDR2 SASEGT come from the germline V gene. CDR3 sequence reads: CASSERGGISYEQYF.

By frequency, this clonotype registers medium-sized. The chain combines TRBV20-1 with TRBJ1-1; TCRdb's D call of TRBD1 is untestable without DNA. This CDR3 region has 15 residues. The V gene's germline CDR1 is DFQATT and CDR2 SNEGSKA (reference sequence). CDR3 residues: CSASSTGGGNTEAFF.

The genes are TRBV29-1 and TRBJ2-5. The CDR3 totals 11 residues. Germline V gene lookup returns CDR1 SQVTM and CDR2 ANQGSEA. CDR3 residues: CSVGGGETQYF.

The J gene is TRBJ1-5, the V gene TRBV15. The CDR3 contains 13 residues. Germline CDR1 LNHNV, CDR2 YYDKDF (reference sequence). The chain's CDR3 is CATAGASVQPQHF.

V usage is TRBV12-3 or TRBV12-4 and J usage is TRBJ1-1. The CDR3 has 12 amino acids. The chain's CDR3 is CASSSVNTEAFF.

The chain is built from TRBV20-1 and TRBJ2-7; the TCRdb D gene call, TRBD2, has no DNA to confirm it. From germline, CDR1 is DFQATT and CDR2 SNEGSKA (reference sequence). This CDR3 region has 13 residues. CDR3 residues: CSAGTSGDYEQYF.

The gene calls are TRBV2 and TRBJ1-5. The CDR3 runs to 15 residues. Germline V gene data show CDR1 as SNHLY and CDR2 as FYNNEI. CDR3 sequence reads: CASSEGGGTNQPQHF.

The V gene is TRBV9, the J gene TRBJ2-1. The CDR3 covers 16 residues. Per the germline V gene, CDR1 is SGDLS and CDR2 is YYNGEE. CDR3 in amino acids: CASSVERGSSYNEQFF.

The rearrangement uses TRBV15 and TRBJ2-7; the TCRdb call, TRBD2, lacks DNA for checking. CDR1 LNHNV and CDR2 YYDKDF come from the germline V gene (reference sequence). This CDR3 comprises 16 residues. Here the CDR3 reads CATSRVAGGPSYEQYF.

The CDR3 sequence is CASSPIVSSQGIPQFF. The chain couples TRBV27 to TRBJ2-1; TCRdb names TRBD1, which stays unverified in the absence of DNA. This CDR3 contains 16 residues. Germline V lookup: CDR1 MNHEY, CDR2 SMNVEV (reference sequence).

The CDR3: CASSDSEGGSSPLHF. The chain combines TRBV6-4 with TRBJ1-6; TCRdb calls TRBD1, which cannot be checked without DNA. Germline V gene sequence: CDR1 MRHNA, CDR2 SNTAGT. This CDR3 contains 15 residues.

CDR3 in amino acids: CASSTSGHRHEQYF. The chain recombines TRBV27 with TRBJ2-7; there is no DNA to check the TCRdb D call of TRBD1. There are 14 residues in the CDR3. Per germline, CDR1 MNHEY and CDR2 SMNVEV (reference sequence).

The chain recombines TRBV6-1 with TRBJ2-6; checking the TCRdb D call of TRBD2 is not possible without DNA. Germline-derived CDR1 and CDR2 are MNHNS and SASEGT. This CDR3 contains 15 residues. CDR3 in amino acids: CAGGGESSGANVLTF.

J is TRBJ2-7 and V is TRBV28; TCRdb lists TRBD1, though no DNA is available to test this call. CDR1 is MDHEN and CDR2 is SYDVKM in the germline V gene. This CDR3 region has 15 residues. The CDR3 protein is CASSETGLSSYEQYF.